A single sample is the source of the 28 T cell receptor beta chains below, sequenced in a study of blood T cell repertoires in COVID-19. Generated by immunoSEQ multiplex PCR, the TCRdb table keeps only in-frame clones and is missing some. The sample lists some 250,000 clones, approximately 83% occurring once. The sample comprised PBMCs or T cells enriched from blood (not recorded which). The receptor set was obtained from a woman aged 50 to 60 who had recovered from COVID-19.

The chain joins TRBV5-6 to TRBJ1-2, with 8 bases lining up with TRBD1. Germline lookup yields CDR1 SGHDT and CDR2 YYEEEE. The CDR3 consists of 16 residues. V lost 4 bases to trimming and J lost 3 bases; unmatched junction nucleotides: 11. CDR3 nucleotides: TGTGCCAGCAGCCCGGTGACAGGGGCGGCCGACTATGGCTACACCTTC. Residues: CASSPVTGAADYGYTF.

Only one count was recorded for this clone. The rearrangement uses TRBV11-3 and TRBJ2-7, with D perhaps matching TRBD1 (5 bases). V gave up 1 base and J gave up 4 bases, with 8 bases separating them. From germline, CDR1 is SGHNT and CDR2 YENEEA. This CDR3 has 13 residues. The CDR3 is CASSLGTNYEQYF. Here the CDR3 DNA reads TGTGCCAGCAGCTTAGGGACAAATTACGAGCAGTACTTC.

The CDR3 here is CASSESRVYYGYTF. CDR3 nucleotides: TGTGCCAGCAGTGAATCCCGGGTTTACTATGGCTACACCTTC. The chain couples TRBV2 to TRBJ1-2; no firm D call. Germline V gene sequence: CDR1 SNHLY, CDR2 FYNNEI. Trimming cost V 2 bases and J 3 bases, with 10 bases left between them. This CDR3 region has 14 residues.

This chain uses TRBV5-1 with TRBJ2-1; 7 bases map to TRBD1. With V trimmed by 3 bases and J by 0 bases, 3 bases remained unmatched. The germline gives CDR1 SGHRS, CDR2 YFSETQ. CDR3 size: 15 residues. The CDR3 sequence is CASSYGQASYNEQFF. In DNA, the CDR3 is TGCGCCAGCAGCTACGGACAGGCCTCCTACAATGAGCAGTTCTTC.

This chain uses TRBV6-4 with TRBJ1-2, with TRBD1 matching 12 bases. Germline V lookup: CDR1 MRHNA, CDR2 SNTAGT. This CDR3 comprises 17 residues. The junction had 11 bases not matched to a gene; V was cut back by 6 bases and J by 3 bases. Written as DNA, the CDR3 is TGTGCCAGCAGGGCCCGGGACAGGGGGCGGGTAGACTATGGCTACACCTTC. Translating it yields CASRARDRGRVDYGYTF.

V is TRBV6-1 and J is TRBJ1-2; D unclear. Germline loops: CDR1 MNHNS, CDR2 SASEGT. The CDR3 is made up of 12 amino acids. Trimming stripped 0 bases from V and 5 bases from J, with 4 bases between. The CDR3 sequence is CASSEAYYGYTF. The CDR3 DNA reads TGTGCCAGCAGTGAAGCGTATTATGGCTACACCTTC.

This clone was seen only once. This sequence joins TRBV3-1 (or the pseudogene TRBV3-2) and TRBJ1-4; 7 bases agree with TRBD1. In germline, CDR1 is LGHDT, CDR2 YNNKEL (reference sequence). This CDR3 spans 15 amino acids. V trimming: 0 bases; J trimming: 2 bases; junction bases outside the gene matches: 0. CDR3 protein: CASSQETGTNEKLFF. In DNA, the CDR3 is TGTGCCAGCAGCCAAGAGACAGGGACTAATGAAAAACTGTTTTTT.

This clone was recorded once. The CDR3 bases are TGTGCCAGCAGCACCCCCTCCGGAGCCCCCTCCTACGAGCAGTACTTC. Translation gives CASSTPSGAPSYEQYF. The chain is built from TRBV28 and TRBJ2-7; D gene unclear. The CDR3 runs to 16 residues. Germline CDR1 is MDHEN and CDR2 is SYDVKM. V was cut by 6 bases and J by 0 bases, with 18 bases left in between.

This chain connects TRBV10-3 to TRBJ2-7; possibly TRBD1 for D (6 bases). This CDR3 has 15 amino acids. The V gene's germline CDR1 is ENHRY and CDR2 SYGVKD. The V and J ends lost 0 bases and 2 bases respectively, with 11 bases between them. CDR3: CAISESRDKTYEQYF. The CDR3 nucleotides are TGTGCCATCAGTGAGTCCCGGGACAAGACCTACGAGCAGTACTTC.

This clone has a handful of counts. This CDR3 is CAIFPFTEAFF. CDR3 nucleotide sequence: TGCGCGATATTTCCATTCACTGAAGCTTTCTTT. The chain joins TRBV20-1 to TRBJ1-1; D not resolved. The germline V gene encodes CDR1 DFQATT and CDR2 SNEGSKA (reference sequence). The CDR3 contains 11 residues.

The chain employs TRBV27 and TRBJ2-1, with 10 bases that match TRBD2. After removal of 5 bases from V and 10 bases from J, the junction contained 5 bases not matched to a gene. CDR1 is MNHEY, CDR2 SMNVEV, per germline (reference sequence). CDR3 length: 13 amino acids. This CDR3 is CASSHTSGIEQFF. DNA for the CDR3: TGTGCCAGCAGTCATACTAGCGGGATCGAGCAGTTCTTC.

This sequence joins TRBV5-1 and TRBJ1-5; D gene unclear. This CDR3 is built from 15 residues. CDR1 and CDR2 (germline): SGHRS, YFSETQ. The ends were cut back, 1 base at V and 1 base at J, with 9 bases in the middle. CDR3 DNA sequence: TGCGCCAGCAGCTTGTCAGGTGAGAGCAATCAGCCCCAGCATTTT. This sequence encodes CASSLSGESNQPQHF. The full variable domain, completed using reference TRBV5-1 and TRBJ1-5, is KAGVTQTPRYLIKTRGQQVTLSCSPISGHRSVSWYQQTPGQGLQFLFEYFSETQRNKGNFPGRFSGRQFSNSRSEMNVSTLELGDSALYLCASSLSGESNQPQHFGDGTRLSIL.

Points on this clone: The sample holds other DNA sequences that translate to the same CDR3. The CDR3 protein is CASSPQVAGEKLFF. In nucleotides, the CDR3 is TGTGCCAGCTCACCACAGGTGGCGGGGGAAAAACTGTTTTTT. V and J are TRBV18 and TRBJ1-4; unclear D gene. V was pared by 1 base and J by 8 bases, with 11 bases between. This CDR3 contains 14 residues. CDR1 is KGHSH and CDR2 is LQKENI in the germline V gene.

The chain joins TRBV6-5 to TRBJ2-2; 7 bases map to TRBD1. CDR1 is MNHEY and CDR2 is SVGAGI in the germline V gene. The CDR3 has 15 amino acids. With V trimmed by 6 bases and J by 2 bases, 6 bases remained unmatched. CDR3 loop: CASRRGTANTGELFF. The CDR3, as DNA: TGTGCCAGCAGGAGAGGGACAGCCAACACCGGGGAGCTGTTTTTT.

The chain uses TRBV7-9 and TRBJ2-5, with TRBD1 matching over 7 bases. The V gene's germline CDR1 is SEHNR and CDR2 FQNEAQ (reference sequence). V was pared by 4 bases and J by 6 bases, with 17 bases of the junction left unmatched. The CDR3 spans 17 residues. The CDR3 is CASSSGPRDRPKKTQYF. Here the CDR3 DNA reads TGTGCCAGCAGCTCCGGACCTAGGGACAGACCCAAGAAGACCCAGTACTTC. The complete variable domain, with remaining parts taken from reference TRBV7-9 and TRBJ2-5, reads DTGVSQNPRHKITKRGQNVTFRCDPISEHNRLYWYRQTLGQGPEFLTYFQNEAQLEKSRLLSDRFSAERPKGSFSTLEIQRTEQGDSAMYLCASSSGPRDRPKKTQYFGPGTRLLVL.

The CDR3 spells CASSLEVGVGYGYTF. In DNA form, the CDR3 reads TGTGCCAGCAGCTTAGAAGTCGGGGTGGGCTATGGCTACACCTTC. This rearrangement joins TRBV7-8 to TRBJ1-2; D call uncertain. This CDR3 contains 15 residues. CDR1 is SGHVS and CDR2 is FQNEAQ in the germline V gene. Trimming pared 1 base from V and 4 bases from J, leaving 13 bases between. The complete variable domain, with remaining parts taken from reference TRBV7-8 and TRBJ1-2, reads GAGVSQSPRYKVAKRGQDVALRCDPISGHVSLFWYQQALGQGPEFLTYFQNEAQLDKSGLPSDRFFAERPEGSVSTLKIQRTQQEDSAVYLCASSLEVGVGYGYTFGSGTRLTVV.

The genes are TRBV10-3 and TRBJ2-3; D possibly corresponds to TRBD1 (5 bases). The CDR3 loop spans 15 amino acids. CDR1 and CDR2 (germline): ENHRY, SYGVKD. Trimming cost V 8 bases and J 4 bases, with 19 bases left between them. CDR3 DNA: TGTGCCATCTCTCTAGGGGCGGTAGTGTCAGATACGCAGTATTTT. Encoded protein: CAISLGAVVSDTQYF.

The chain employs TRBV5-1 and TRBJ1-2; D ambiguous. Per the germline V gene, CDR1 is SGHRS and CDR2 is YFSETQ. V was pared by 0 bases and J by 4 bases, with 10 bases between. The CDR3 runs 14 residues. CDR3 sequence reads: CASSLEQTTYGYTF. In DNA, the CDR3 is TGCGCCAGCAGCTTGGAACAGACGACCTATGGCTACACCTTC. The full variable domain, rest sourced from reference TRBV5-1 and TRBJ1-2, is KAGVTQTPRYLIKTRGQQVTLSCSPISGHRSVSWYQQTPGQGLQFLFEYFSETQRNKGNFPGRFSGRQFSNSRSEMNVSTLELGDSALYLCASSLEQTTYGYTFGSGTRLTVV.

The chain couples TRBV9 to TRBJ2-2; 9 bases fit TRBD2. Trimming removed 0 bases from V and 5 bases from J; junction bases left unmatched: 5. Germline-derived CDR1 and CDR2 are SGDLS and YYNGEE. This CDR3 spans 16 amino acids. Written as DNA, the CDR3 is TGTGCCAGCAGCGTAGGGCTGCGGGAGGGGACCGGGGAGCTGTTTTTT. Amino acid sequence: CASSVGLREGTGELFF.

The chain employs TRBV30 and TRBJ1-5; TRBD1 agrees at 10 bases. Losses at the gene ends were 3 bases for V and 9 bases for J; bases not matched to a gene: 5. Per the germline V gene, CDR1 is GTSNPN and CDR2 is SVGIG (reference sequence). There are 13 residues in the CDR3. The CDR3 DNA reads TGTGCCTGGAGGGGACAGGGGAATTGGCCCCAGCATTTT. Its translation: CAWRGQGNWPQHF.

This clone was counted once. This chain links TRBV3-1 (or the pseudogene TRBV3-2) with TRBJ2-1, with unresolved D. Trimming removed 0 bases from V and 0 bases from J, with 6 bases in between. The germline CDR1 and CDR2 sequences are LGHDT and YNNKEL (reference sequence). The CDR3 is made up of 15 amino acids. For the CDR3, the DNA is TGTGCCAGCAGCCAAGATCGCAGCTCCTACAATGAGCAGTTCTTC. Amino acids: CASSQDRSSYNEQFF.

There are a few counts of this clone. The rearrangement uses TRBV5-6 and TRBJ1-4; no clear D. This CDR3 has 13 residues. V was shortened by 3 bases and J by 4 bases, with 7 bases between the two germline ends. Germline CDR1 is SGHDT and CDR2 is YYEEEE. The CDR3 DNA sequence: TGTGCCAGCAGCTCGAGCATTAATGAAAAACTGTTTTTT. Encoded protein: CASSSSINEKLFF.

There are a few counts of this clone. The chain uses TRBV7-9 and TRBJ2-7, with D hard to call. V lost 2 bases, J lost 4 bases, and 3 bases lay in between. From germline, CDR1 is SEHNR and CDR2 FQNEAQ (reference sequence). The CDR3 length is 11 residues. The CDR3: CASSLYYEQYF. DNA of the CDR3: TGTGCCAGCAGCTTATATTACGAGCAGTACTTC.

This sequence joins TRBV3-1 (or the pseudogene TRBV3-2) and TRBJ1-3, with 8 bases identical to TRBD1. Germline V gene sequence: CDR1 LGHDT, CDR2 YNNKEL (reference sequence). CDR3 size: 19 residues. Trimming took 0 bases from V and 0 from J; bases not matched to a gene: 10. The CDR3 loop reads CASSQDFLARGLSGNTIYF. In nucleotides, the CDR3 is TGTGCCAGCAGCCAAGATTTTTTGGCCAGGGGGCTCTCTGGAAACACCATATATTTT.

This chain connects TRBV6-2 or TRBV6-3 to TRBJ2-7; 10 bases line up with TRBD2. Trimming removed 2 bases from V and 0 bases from J; junction bases left unmatched: 4. In germline, CDR1 is MNHEY, CDR2 SVGEGT. CDR3 length: 16 amino acids. CDR3 DNA: TGTGCCAGCAGTTACCCCAGCGGGAGGGCCTCCTACGAGCAGTACTTC. Protein: CASSYPSGRASYEQYF.

This clone was detected once. V is TRBV28 and J is TRBJ2-1; a weak D match, TRBD2 (6 bases). This CDR3 spans 14 amino acids. From germline, CDR1 is MDHEN and CDR2 SYDVKM. Trimming removed 6 bases from V and 4 bases from J, with 13 bases in between. In DNA, the CDR3 is TGTGCCAGCAGGCCGGGACTGGGATACAATGAGCAGTTCTTC. Residues: CASRPGLGYNEQFF.

The J gene is TRBJ2-1, the V gene TRBV12-5; 13 bases are shared with TRBD2. The trim removed 6 bases at V and 6 bases at J, leaving 8 bases unmatched. CDR1 and CDR2 (germline): LGHNT, FRNRAP. The CDR3 is 16 amino acids. CDR3 nucleotides: TGTGCTAGTGGCCGACCGGGACTAGCGGGAATCAATGAGCAGTTCTTC. Translated, it gives CASGRPGLAGINEQFF.

The chain has TRBV28 and TRBJ1-2, with 10 bases fitting TRBD1. Per the germline V gene, CDR1 is MDHEN and CDR2 is SYDVKM. Trimming removed 5 bases from V and 0 bases from J; junction bases left unmatched: 0. CDR3 length: 14 residues. The CDR3 is CASSGQGANYGYTF. The CDR3 DNA is TGTGCCAGCAGTGGACAGGGGGCTAACTATGGCTACACCTTC.